The 25 T cell receptor beta chains below come from one sample, sequenced in a study of response to subunit inactivated influenza vaccine. A single record per CDR3 protein comes from TCRdb applying MiXCR to the RT-PCR reads. The sample yields over 800,000 distinct CDR3 sequences, about 20% seen once. The sequences come from PBMCs from blood, collected less than 6 days after vaccination. These receptors came from a man between 45 and 60 years old who received an inactivated influenza vaccine.

V and J are TRBV19 and TRBJ2-1; TRBD2 aligns across 11 bases. CDR1 and CDR2 from the germline V gene are LNHDA and SQIVND (reference sequence). This CDR3 comprises 17 residues. With 3 bases clipped from V and 6 bases from J, the junction kept 10 bases outside the gene matches. CDR3 coding DNA: TGTGCCAGTAGTATCATCGGAGGACTAGCGGGTATCAATGAGCAGTTCTTC. This gives the protein CASSIIGGLAGINEQFF.

The chain joins TRBV12-3 or TRBV12-4 to TRBJ2-1; D remains ambiguous. This CDR3 comprises 12 residues. V was pared by 7 bases and J by 5 bases, with 9 bases between. The CDR3: CASTSRNNEQFF. In DNA form, the CDR3 reads TGTGCCAGCACCTCCCGGAACAATGAGCAGTTCTTC.

The chain carries TRBV18 and TRBJ2-7; D gene ambiguous. The CDR3 spans 14 residues. Germline V CDR1 and CDR2: KGHSH, LQKENI. Trimming shortened V by 6 bases and J by 3 bases, and 15 bases separated the two germline ends. For the CDR3, the DNA is TGTGCCAGCTCCCCTAACCCCGGCAACTACGAGCAGTACTTC. Translation: CASSPNPGNYEQYF.

The chain couples TRBV12-3 or TRBV12-4 to TRBJ1-5, with 8 bases fitting TRBD1. This CDR3 has 14 residues. With V trimmed by 6 bases and J by 7 bases, 8 bases remained unmatched. CDR3 bases: TGTGCCAGCAGGTCTCGGGACAGGAGCCAGCCCCAGCATTTT. As protein: CASRSRDRSQPQHF.

This clonotype was seen only a few times. The V and J genes are TRBV28 and TRBJ2-1, with D possibly being TRBD1 or TRBD2 (5 bases each). Germline CDR1 MDHEN, CDR2 SYDVKM. The ends were cut back, 6 bases at V and 10 bases at J, with 16 bases in the middle. The CDR3 has 13 residues. The CDR3 DNA sequence: TGTGCCAGCAGAGTTCAGGTTGGGGACGAGCAGTTCTTC. It is translated as CASRVQVGDEQFF.

The chain is built from TRBV2 and TRBJ1-1; perhaps TRBD1 as D (5 bases). CDR1 SNHLY and CDR2 FYNNEI come from the germline V gene. Deletions cut 7 bases from V and 5 bases from J, with 11 bases between. This CDR3 is built from 12 residues. The DNA of the CDR3 is TGTGCCAGCATACGGGGGAGGACTGAAGCTTTCTTT. It specifies CASIRGRTEAFF.

This clonotype came up a few times. This chain links TRBV7-9 with TRBJ2-7; TRBD2 agrees at 7 bases. The CDR3 covers 16 residues. CDR1 and CDR2 from the germline V gene are SEHNR and FQNEAQ (reference sequence). J was trimmed by 0 bases and V by 1 base; bases with no gene match: 6. This CDR3 is CASSLGGGRISYEQYF. In DNA form, the CDR3 reads TGTGCCAGCAGCTTAGGGGGGGGACGTATCTCCTACGAGCAGTACTTC.

This clonotype was detected only a few times. The chain couples TRBV15 to TRBJ1-6; D not resolved. The CDR3 runs to 14 residues. V dropped 3 bases and J dropped 5 bases, with 8 bases sitting between them. Germline V gene data show CDR1 as LNHNV and CDR2 as YYDKDF (reference sequence). The CDR3 DNA reads as TGTGCCACCAGCAGGATCTCTAATAATTCACCCCTCCACTTT. Protein sequence: CATSRISNNSPLHF.

This clonotype showed up just a few times. The V call is TRBV20-1, the J call TRBJ2-1; 13 nucleotides agree with TRBD2. Per the germline V gene, CDR1 is DFQATT and CDR2 is SNEGSKA (reference sequence). After removal of 2 bases from V and 9 bases from J, the junction contained 7 bases not matched to a gene. This CDR3 has 15 residues. CDR3 region: CSARTLAGGPGEQFF. The CDR3 nucleotides read TGCAGTGCTAGAACACTAGCGGGAGGGCCGGGTGAGCAGTTCTTC.

The chain couples TRBV20-1 to TRBJ2-3; TRBD2 matches at 9 bases. The V segment lost 4 bases and the J segment 6 bases; nucleotides outside the gene matches: 5. This CDR3 has 13 amino acids. Per the germline V gene, CDR1 is DFQATT and CDR2 is SNEGSKA (reference sequence). The CDR3 DNA sequence: TGCAGTGCTAAGCGGGAGGTTTGGGATACGCAGTATTTT. This gives the protein CSAKREVWDTQYF.

There are a few counts of this clonotype. The rearrangement links TRBV20-1 to TRBJ2-5, with TRBD2 matching over 8 bases. The CDR3 spans 14 residues. CDR1 and CDR2 from the germline V gene are DFQATT and SNEGSKA (reference sequence). With V trimmed by 2 bases and J by 1 base, 3 bases remained unmatched. CDR3 bases: TGCAGTGCTAGACTAGCGGGCATCCAAGAGACCCAGTACTTC. As protein: CSARLAGIQETQYF.

J is TRBJ2-1 and V is TRBV24-1, with TRBD1 matching over 8 bases. Germline-derived CDR1 and CDR2 are KGHDR and SFDVKD. Unmatched junction bases numbered 5, after V lost 4 bases and J lost 4 bases. The CDR3 has 15 amino acids. In DNA, the CDR3 is TGTGCCACCAGTGACGCCGGACAGGGTTACAATGAGCAGTTCTTC. This encodes CATSDAGQGYNEQFF.

The V and J genes are TRBV10-3 and TRBJ2-2, with D possibly TRBD2 on 6 matching bases. The germline gives CDR1 ENHRY, CDR2 SYGVKD. The CDR3 is 14 amino acids. V was trimmed by 6 bases and J by 4 bases, leaving 12 bases between them. The chain's CDR3 is CAISPSAPTGELFF. The CDR3 DNA is TGTGCCATCAGCCCTAGCGCACCCACCGGGGAGCTGTTTTTT.

The V gene is TRBV20-1, the J gene TRBJ2-7; tentatively, D is TRBD2 (7 bases). Per the germline V gene, CDR1 is DFQATT and CDR2 is SNEGSKA (reference sequence). This CDR3 contains 15 residues. V lost 0 bases and J 5 bases, leaving 17 bases between the germline ends. The CDR3 spells CSARDWGHGGDEQYF. CDR3 nucleotide sequence: TGCAGTGCTAGAGATTGGGGACATGGGGGGGACGAGCAGTACTTC.

The chain couples TRBV5-5 to TRBJ2-7; a possible D gene is TRBD1 (6 bases). This CDR3 is built from 16 residues. Germline CDR1 SGHKS, CDR2 YYEKEE (reference sequence). V dropped 1 base and J dropped 1 base, with 15 bases sitting between them. CDR3: CASSLSGYRASYEQYF. CDR3 sequence (DNA): TGTGCCAGCAGCTTGTCAGGATACAGGGCTTCCTACGAGCAGTACTTC.

This clonotype has ten or more counts. The gene calls are TRBV24-1 and TRBJ1-1; D perhaps matches TRBD1 (6 bases). Germline values: CDR1 KGHDR, CDR2 SFDVKD. This CDR3 is built from 16 residues. V lost 4 bases and J 1 base, leaving 15 bases between the germline ends. CDR3 residues: CATSESGGVGNTEAFF. The CDR3 DNA reads as TGTGCCACCAGTGAAAGCGGGGGCGTTGGGAACACTGAAGCTTTCTTT.

This clonotype was counted between two and nine times. V usage is TRBV10-3 and J usage is TRBJ2-3, with 10 positions matching TRBD2. Germline loops: CDR1 ENHRY, CDR2 SYGVKD. The CDR3 is 18 residues long. The V segment lost 0 bases and the J segment 7 bases; nucleotides outside the gene matches: 13. The CDR3 spells CAISESRASGGVLNTQYF. CDR3 sequence (DNA): TGTGCCATCAGTGAGTCGAGGGCTAGCGGGGGAGTTTTGAATACGCAGTATTTT.

This chain uses TRBV28 with TRBJ2-1, with 8 bases lining up with TRBD2. Germline CDR1 MDHEN, CDR2 SYDVKM. Losses at the gene ends were 7 bases for V and 8 bases for J; bases not matched to a gene: 13. The CDR3 has 15 amino acids. As DNA, the CDR3 is TGTGCCAGCAATAAACCGGGACTAGGTGTGCATGAGCAGTTCTTC. Its protein is CASNKPGLGVHEQFF.

This clonotype was detected only a few times. The chain employs TRBV11-2 and TRBJ2-2; D is unclear. The CDR3 contains 16 residues. Germline values: CDR1 SGHAT, CDR2 FQNNGV. Trimming stripped 2 bases from V and 3 bases from J, with 13 bases between. The CDR3 protein is CASSLLINWDTGELFF. The CDR3 region has the DNA TGTGCCAGCAGCTTACTAATAAATTGGGACACCGGGGAGCTGTTTTTT.

The rearrangement joins TRBV10-3 to TRBJ2-3; 13 nucleotides align to TRBD2. From germline, CDR1 is ENHRY and CDR2 SYGVKD. The CDR3 sequence is 15 residues long. Trimming took 11 bases from V and 4 from J; bases not matched to a gene: 9. This CDR3 reads CASMTSGRFSDTQYF. The CDR3 region has the DNA TGTGCCTCGATGACTAGCGGGAGGTTCTCAGATACGCAGTATTTT.

This clonotype has just a few counts. As DNA, the CDR3 is TGCGCCAGCAGCACCGGACAGGCCACCGGGGAGCTGTTTTTT. Amino acid sequence: CASSTGQATGELFF. This rearrangement joins TRBV5-1 to TRBJ2-2; 7 positions agree with TRBD1. The ends lost 4 bases at V and 4 bases at J; junction bases unmatched: 4. Germline loops: CDR1 SGHRS, CDR2 YFSETQ. This CDR3 region has 14 residues.

The chain employs TRBV7-9 and TRBJ2-3, with 7 bases that match TRBD2. V lost 5 bases, J lost 2 bases, and 13 bases stayed unmatched. The germline gives CDR1 SEHNR, CDR2 FQNEAQ (reference sequence). The length of the CDR3 is 17 residues. CDR3 bases: TGTGCCAGCAGCACCCTTGTTAGCGGGTACTACACAGATACGCAGTATTTT. Translated, it gives CASSTLVSGYYTDTQYF.

As concerns this clonotype: The junction differs from germline at one of its ends, possibly a read error. The chain employs TRBV7-9 and TRBJ2-2; D perhaps matches TRBD2 (5 bases). Germline V CDR1 and CDR2: SEHNR, FQNEAQ (reference sequence). This CDR3 is built from 14 residues. CDR3 protein: CASRHGSVTGVLFF. CDR3 coding DNA: TGTGCCAGCAGGCATGGGTCGGTCACCGGGGTGCTGTTTTTT.

V usage is TRBV30 and J usage is TRBJ2-2; D may be TRBD2 (7 bases). This CDR3 has 13 residues. Germline lookup yields CDR1 GTSNPN and CDR2 SVGIG (reference sequence). Trimming pared 8 bases from V and 0 bases from J, leaving 10 bases between. The CDR3 loop is CAGGGSNTGELFF. Here the CDR3 DNA reads TGTGCCGGGGGGGGCTCGAACACCGGGGAGCTGTTTTTT.

The sample holds many counts of this clonotype. The chain combines TRBV6-5 with TRBJ2-1; maybe TRBD2 (5 bases). The CDR3 runs to 12 residues. Germline CDR1 is MNHEY and CDR2 is SVGAGI. V was shortened by 6 bases and J by 3 bases, with 6 bases between the two germline ends. In DNA form, the CDR3 reads TGTGCCAGCAGCGGGGACTACAATGAGCAGTTCTTC. This encodes CASSGDYNEQFF.